This T cell receptor (beta chain) came from a study of cytomegalovirus exposure and HLA in healthy donors. Findings of the study overall: Earlier analysis found most TCR beta V segments productive about 87% or about 30% of the time.

Germline V lookup: CDR1 LNHNV, CDR2 YYDKDF (reference sequence). V lost 0 bases to trimming and J lost 4 bases; unmatched junction nucleotides: 5. CDR3 size: 15 residues. A note on this clone: Its antigen is not identified.

The PCR used 60 Vbeta and 13 Jbeta primers. This table comes from immunoSEQ multiplex PCR, and its TCRdb copy is limited to in-frame clones, with some not included. The data hold approximately 150,000 clones, with under 80% observed a single time. The source of this sequence is a woman aged 45-60 years in good health and CMV-seropositive. The rearrangement links TRBV15 to TRBJ2-7; TRBD1 matches 8 bases. Sequenced material: PBMCs. The CDR3 DNA reads TGTGCCACCAGCAGAGATGGGGACAGGCCTTACGAGCAGTACTTC. This codes for CATSRDGDRPYEQYF.